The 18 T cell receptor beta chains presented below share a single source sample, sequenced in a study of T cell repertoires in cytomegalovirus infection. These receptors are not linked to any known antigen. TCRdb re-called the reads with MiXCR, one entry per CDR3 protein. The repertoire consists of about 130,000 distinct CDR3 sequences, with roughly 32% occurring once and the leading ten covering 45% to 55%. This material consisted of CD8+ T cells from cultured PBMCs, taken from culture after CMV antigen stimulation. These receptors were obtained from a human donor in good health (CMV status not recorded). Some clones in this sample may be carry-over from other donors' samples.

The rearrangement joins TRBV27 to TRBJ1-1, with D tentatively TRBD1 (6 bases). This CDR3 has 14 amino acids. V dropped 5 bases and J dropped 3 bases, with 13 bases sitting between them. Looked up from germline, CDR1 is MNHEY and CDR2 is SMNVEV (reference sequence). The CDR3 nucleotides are TGTGCCAGCAGTCTAAACCAGGGGTACACTGAAGCTTTCTTT. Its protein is CASSLNQGYTEAFF.

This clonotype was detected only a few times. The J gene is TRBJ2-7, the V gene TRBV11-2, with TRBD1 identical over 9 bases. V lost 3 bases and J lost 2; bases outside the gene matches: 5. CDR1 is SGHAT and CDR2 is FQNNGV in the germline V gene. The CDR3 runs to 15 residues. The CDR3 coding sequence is TGTGCCAGCAGCTTCATACAGGGGGCCACCTACGAGCAGTACTTC. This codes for CASSFIQGATYEQYF.

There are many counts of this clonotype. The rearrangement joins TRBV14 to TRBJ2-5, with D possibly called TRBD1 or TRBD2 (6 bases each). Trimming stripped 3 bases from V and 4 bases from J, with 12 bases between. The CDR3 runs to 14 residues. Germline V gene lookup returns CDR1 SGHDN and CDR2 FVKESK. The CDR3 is CASSHGGGGETQYF. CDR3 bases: TGTGCCAGCAGCCATGGAGGGGGAGGAGAGACCCAGTACTTC.

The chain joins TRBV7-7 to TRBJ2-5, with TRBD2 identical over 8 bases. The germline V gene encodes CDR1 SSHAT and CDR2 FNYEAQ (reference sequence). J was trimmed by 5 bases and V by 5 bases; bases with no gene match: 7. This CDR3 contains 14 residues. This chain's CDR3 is CASSVTGGRETQYF. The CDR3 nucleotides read TGTGCCAGCAGCGTTACGGGGGGGCGGGAGACCCAGTACTTC.

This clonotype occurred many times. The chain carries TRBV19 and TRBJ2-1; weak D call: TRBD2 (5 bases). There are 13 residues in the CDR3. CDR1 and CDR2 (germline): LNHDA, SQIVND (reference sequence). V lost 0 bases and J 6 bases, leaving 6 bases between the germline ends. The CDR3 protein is CASSIEDSNEQFF. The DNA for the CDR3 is TGTGCCAGTAGTATAGAGGACTCCAATGAGCAGTTCTTC.

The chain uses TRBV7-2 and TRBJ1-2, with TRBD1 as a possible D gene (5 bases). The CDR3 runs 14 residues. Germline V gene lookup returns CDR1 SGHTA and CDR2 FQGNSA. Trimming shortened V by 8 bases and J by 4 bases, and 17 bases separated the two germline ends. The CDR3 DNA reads TGTGCCAGCGAAATGGCAGGGCTCGGCTATGGCTACACCTTC. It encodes CASEMAGLGYGYTF.

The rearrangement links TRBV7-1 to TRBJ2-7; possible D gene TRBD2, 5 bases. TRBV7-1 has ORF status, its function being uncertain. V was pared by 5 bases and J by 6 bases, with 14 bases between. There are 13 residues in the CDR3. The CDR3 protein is CASSPPGLGEQYF. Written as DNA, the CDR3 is TGTGCCAGCAGCCCACCCGGACTTGGCGAGCAGTACTTC.

CDR3 DNA: TGTGCCAGCAGTTTCTCGGGGACCTACGAGCAGTACTTC. Its translation is CASSFSGTYEQYF. The rearrangement uses TRBV28 and TRBJ2-7, with a possible D match to TRBD2 (5 bases). From germline, CDR1 is MDHEN and CDR2 SYDVKM. The CDR3 covers 13 residues. Trimming took off 3 bases at V and 2 bases at J, with 8 bases between the two ends.

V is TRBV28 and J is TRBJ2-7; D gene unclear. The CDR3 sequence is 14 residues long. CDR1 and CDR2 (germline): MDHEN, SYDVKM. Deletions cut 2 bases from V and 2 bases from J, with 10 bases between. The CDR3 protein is CASSLIAVTYEQYF. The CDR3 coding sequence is TGTGCCAGCAGTTTAATCGCAGTCACCTACGAGCAGTACTTC.

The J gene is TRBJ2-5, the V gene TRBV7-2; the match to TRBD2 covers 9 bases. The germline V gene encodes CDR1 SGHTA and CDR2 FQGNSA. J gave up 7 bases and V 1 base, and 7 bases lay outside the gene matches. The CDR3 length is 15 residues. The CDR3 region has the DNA TGTGCCAGCAGCTTAGGGACTAGCGCCCCCCCGACCCAGTACTTC. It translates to CASSLGTSAPPTQYF. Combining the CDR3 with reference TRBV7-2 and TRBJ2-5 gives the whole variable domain GAGVSQSPSNKVTEKGKDVELRCDPISGHTALYWYRQSLGQGLEFLIYFQGNSAPDKSGLPSDRFSAERTGGSVSTLTIQRTQQEDSAVYLCASSLGTSAPPTQYFGPGTRLLVL.

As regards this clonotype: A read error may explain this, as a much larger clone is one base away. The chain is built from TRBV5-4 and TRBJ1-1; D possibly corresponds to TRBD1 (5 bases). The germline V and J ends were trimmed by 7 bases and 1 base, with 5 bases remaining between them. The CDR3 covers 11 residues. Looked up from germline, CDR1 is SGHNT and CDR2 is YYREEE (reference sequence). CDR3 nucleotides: TGTGCCAGCGGGGCGAACACTGAAGCTTTCTTT. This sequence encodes CASGANTEAFF.

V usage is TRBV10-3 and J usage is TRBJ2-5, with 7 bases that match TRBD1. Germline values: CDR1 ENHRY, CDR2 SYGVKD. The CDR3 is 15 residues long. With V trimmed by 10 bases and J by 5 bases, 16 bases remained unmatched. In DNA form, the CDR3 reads TGTGCCACCACACGGGACAGCTTTGGATGGGAGACCCAGTACTTC. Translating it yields CATTRDSFGWETQYF.

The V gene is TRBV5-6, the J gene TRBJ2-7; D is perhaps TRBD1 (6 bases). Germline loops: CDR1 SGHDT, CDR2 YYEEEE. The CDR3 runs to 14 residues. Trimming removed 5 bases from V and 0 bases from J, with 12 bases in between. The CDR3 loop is CASSAGQSSYEQYF. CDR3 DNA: TGTGCCAGCAGTGCCGGACAGAGCTCCTACGAGCAGTACTTC.

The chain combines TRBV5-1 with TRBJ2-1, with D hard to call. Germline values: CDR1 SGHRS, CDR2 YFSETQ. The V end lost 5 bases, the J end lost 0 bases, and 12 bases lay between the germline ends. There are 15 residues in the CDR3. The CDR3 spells CASSLEVSSYNEQFF. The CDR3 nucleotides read TGCGCCAGCAGTCTGGAAGTAAGCTCCTACAATGAGCAGTTCTTC.

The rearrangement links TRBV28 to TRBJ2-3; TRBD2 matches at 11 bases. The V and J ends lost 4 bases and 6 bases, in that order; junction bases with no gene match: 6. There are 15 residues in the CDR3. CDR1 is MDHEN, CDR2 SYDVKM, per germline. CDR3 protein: CASSSRLAGLDTQYF. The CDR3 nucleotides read TGTGCCAGCAGTTCCCGACTAGCGGGGCTGGATACGCAGTATTTT.

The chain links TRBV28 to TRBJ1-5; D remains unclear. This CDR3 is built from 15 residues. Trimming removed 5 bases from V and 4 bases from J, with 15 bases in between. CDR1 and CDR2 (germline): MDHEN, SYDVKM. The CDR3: CASSPWGGRNQPQHF. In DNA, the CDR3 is TGTGCCAGCAGTCCCTGGGGAGGGAGAAATCAGCCCCAGCATTTT.

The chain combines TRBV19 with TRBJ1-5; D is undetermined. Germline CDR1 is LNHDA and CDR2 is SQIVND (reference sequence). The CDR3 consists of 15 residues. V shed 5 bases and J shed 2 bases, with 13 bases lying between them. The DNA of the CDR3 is TGTGCCAGTAGTTGGCAGGTTGGGGGCAATCAGCCCCAGCATTTT. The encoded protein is CASSWQVGGNQPQHF.

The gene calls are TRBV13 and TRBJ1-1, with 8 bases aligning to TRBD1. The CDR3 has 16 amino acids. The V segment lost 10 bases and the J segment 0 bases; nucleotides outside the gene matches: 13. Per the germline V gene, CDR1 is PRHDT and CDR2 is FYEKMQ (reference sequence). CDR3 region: CAIEIPTGQVNTEAFF. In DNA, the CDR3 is TGTGCCATCGAGATCCCGACGGGACAGGTGAACACTGAAGCTTTCTTT.